This is a list of T cell receptor beta chains from one sample in a study of CD8 T cells in Susac syndrome. TCRdb redid the calling of the immunoSEQ multiplex PCR reads with MiXCR, one entry per CDR3 protein. The sample shows 400,000 or so distinct CDR3 sequences, around 85% of them seen only once. Source material: CD8+ T cells from PBMCs. The source is a human donor with multiple sclerosis. The CDR3 runs from the conserved cysteine through the conserved F or W. The D gene is left open where the match is weak. Size is omitted from some rows. Given values are once, few, many or a class for expanded clones.

>TRBJ2-7|once|TRBD1|TRBV29-1
CSVQGAKSSYEQYF
TGCAGCGTTCAGGGGGCGAAATCTTCCTACGAGCAGTACTTC
>TRBJ2-5|NA|TRBD2|TRBV6-5
CASSYSRTSGYQETQYF
TGTGCCAGCAGTTACTCGAGGACTAGCGGGTACCAAGAGACCCAGTACTTC
>TRBJ2-7|NA|TRBD2|TRBV27
CASSFGLAGDEQYF
TGTGCCAGCAGTTTCGGACTAGCGGGAGACGAGCAGTACTTC
>TRBJ1-2|NA|NA|TRBV5-1
CASSLGLGEDYGYTF
TGCGCCAGCAGCTTGGGGCTCGGCGAGGACTATGGCTACACCTTC
>TRBJ2-1|NA|NA|TRBV6-1
CASNQGGSEQFF
TGTGCCAGCAACCAGGGAGGTAGTGAGCAGTTCTTC
>TRBJ1-2|NA|NA|TRBV4-1
CASSQERFNYGYTF
TGCGCCAGCAGCCAAGAACGGTTTAACTATGGCTACACCTTC
>TRBJ2-7|NA|NA|TRBV3-1
CASSPLVGAGPYEQYF
TGTGCCAGCAGCCCGCTGGTGGGAGCCGGGCCTTACGAGCAGTACTTC
>TRBJ1-1|NA|NA|TRBV5-1
CASSSTGLDTEAFF
TGCGCCAGCAGCTCCACAGGGTTGGACACTGAAGCTTTCTTT
>TRBJ2-3|NA|TRBD2|TRBV6-6
CASTPVAGAEDTQYF
TGTGCCAGCACTCCAGTAGCGGGAGCGGAAGATACGCAGTATTTT
>TRBJ2-7|NA|TRBD1|TRBV30
CAGRGTVTYEQYF
TGTGCCGGGCGAGGGACAGTGACCTACGAGCAGTACTTC
>TRBJ2-7|NA|TRBD2|TRBV30
CAWSGTSGTTYSYEQYF
TGTGCCTGGAGTGGGACTAGCGGGACTACTTACTCCTACGAGCAGTACTTC
>TRBJ1-1|few|NA|TRBV5-6
CASRLGGTEAFF
TGTGCCAGTAGGCTGGGGGGCACTGAAGCTTTCTTT
>TRBJ2-1|NA|TRBD2|TRBV6-5
CASSYWTSGVKDEQFF
TGTGCCAGCAGTTACTGGACTAGCGGGGTAAAGGATGAGCAGTTCTTC
>TRBJ1-5|few|NA|TRBV7-9
CASSLTGGDQPQHF
TGTGCCAGCAGTTTAACGGGCGGGGACCAGCCCCAGCATTTT
>TRBJ1-5|few|NA|TRBV5-1
CASSLVGDSNQPQHF
TGCGCCAGCAGCTTGGTCGGCGATAGCAATCAGCCCCAGCATTTT
>TRBJ1-5|NA|NA|TRBV5-1
CASSLYREGNQPQHF
TGCGCCAGCAGCTTGTACAGGGAAGGCAATCAGCCCCAGCATTTT
>TRBJ2-7|NA|NA|TRBV7-6
CASSAAENYEQYF
TGTGCCAGCAGCGCTGCAGAAAACTACGAGCAGTACTTC
>TRBJ2-1|NA|TRBD2|TRBV27
CASSSAGAERFF
TGTGCCAGCAGTTCAGCGGGGGCCGAGCGGTTCTTC
>TRBJ2-3|NA|NA|TRBV19
CASSRQSTDTQYF
TGTGCCAGTAGTCGCCAGAGCACAGATACGCAGTATTTT
>TRBJ1-1|few|NA|TRBV6-2/TRBV6-3
CASSYERIRAAWMNTEAFF
TGTGCCAGCAGTTACGAAAGGATCCGGGCGGCATGGATGAACACTGAAGCTTTCTTT
>TRBJ2-7|NA|NA|TRBV4-1
CASSQGSTSSSYEQYF
TGCGCCAGCAGCCAAGGGTCGACCTCGAGCTCCTACGAGCAGTACTTC
>TRBJ2-7|NA|TRBD2|TRBV28
CASSPKAGGSYEQYF
TGTGCCAGCAGCCCCAAGGCGGGCGGGAGCTACGAGCAGTACTTC
>TRBJ2-7|NA|TRBD2|TRBV3-1
CASSQEGTKTYEQYF
TGTGCCAGCAGCCAAGAGGGGACTAAGACCTACGAGCAGTACTTC
>TRBJ2-1|NA|NA|TRBV5-1
CASSLVGGDEQFF
TGTGCCAGCAGCTTAGTCGGGGGCGATGAGCAGTTCTTC
>TRBJ2-7|NA|NA|TRBV20-1
CSARGGSPSYEQYF
TGCAGTGCCAGGGGGGGGTCCCCATCCTACGAGCAGTACTTC
>TRBJ2-7|NA|NA|TRBV12-3/TRBV12-4
CASSFGSPVDEQYF
TGTGCCAGCAGTTTTGGGTCCCCCGTTGACGAGCAGTACTTC
>TRBJ2-5|once|TRBD2|TRBV3-1
CASSQTGTSGIQETQYF
TGTGCCAGCAGCCAGACCGGGACTAGCGGAATACAAGAGACCCAGTACTTC
>TRBJ2-1|once|NA|TRBV27
CASSFGQQYNEQFF
TGTGCCAGCAGTTTCGGACAGCAATACAATGAGCAGTTCTTC
>TRBJ2-1|NA|NA|TRBV24-1
CATRSRWGEQFF
TGTGCCACCCGGAGCCGGTGGGGTGAGCAGTTCTTC
>TRBJ2-3|NA|NA|TRBV7-9
CASNHREGTQYF
TGTGCCAGCAACCACCGGGAAGGTACGCAGTATTTT
>TRBJ2-5|few|TRBD1|TRBV19
CASGQGETQYF
TGTGCCAGTGGACAGGGGGAGACCCAGTACTTC
>TRBJ1-1|NA|NA|TRBV19
CASKQSNTEAFF
TGTGCCAGTAAACAGTCCAACACTGAAGCTTTCTTT
>TRBJ2-5|NA|TRBD2|TRBV19
CASTTTWSGGFQETQYF
TGTGCCAGTACGACGACGTGGAGCGGGGGCTTCCAAGAGACCCAGTACTTC
>TRBJ1-1|NA|TRBD1|TRBV10-2
CASSYRDRGRVTEAFF
TGCGCCAGCAGCTACCGGGACAGGGGGCGTGTTACTGAAGCTTTCTTT
>TRBJ2-3|NA|TRBD2|TRBV27
CASSSISGDHIYTQYF
TGTGCCAGCAGTTCAATTAGCGGGGACCACATATATACGCAGTATTTT
>TRBJ2-7|NA|NA|TRBV5-1
CASSSLENPTHPFYEQYF
TGCGCCAGCAGCTCCCTCGAAAACCCCACCCACCCATTCTACGAGCAGTACTTC
>TRBJ2-3|NA|NA|TRBV12-3/TRBV12-4
CASSSSISTDTQYF
TGTGCCAGCAGTAGTAGCATCAGCACAGATACGCAGTATTTT
>TRBJ1-5|NA|NA|TRBV4-1
CASSQTTRQPQHF
TGCGCCAGCAGCCAAACCACCAGGCAGCCCCAGCATTTT
>TRBJ2-2|NA|NA|TRBV28
CASSSVKETGRTGELFF
TGTGCCAGCAGTTCCGTAAAGGAGACAGGGAGGACCGGGGAGCTGTTTTTT
>TRBJ2-7|NA|NA|TRBV7-9
CASSPLEPGVSYEQYF
TGTGCCAGCAGCCCACTAGAACCGGGAGTTTCCTACGAGCAGTACTTC
>TRBJ1-5|few|NA|TRBV6-1
CASSLKWGIRQPQHF
TGTGCCAGCAGTCTAAAGTGGGGGATACGTCAGCCCCAGCATTTT
>TRBJ2-1|NA|NA|TRBV6-5
CASSSAIRIYNEQFF
TGTGCCAGCAGTTCAGCAATTAGAATTTACAATGAGCAGTTCTTC
>TRBJ2-1|NA|TRBD2|TRBV5-5
CASSLRLAGVYEQFF
TGTGCCAGCAGCTTGCGACTAGCGGGAGTCTATGAGCAGTTCTTC
>TRBJ1-1|once|NA|TRBV6-5
CASSYAGHTEAFF
TGTGCCAGCAGTTATGCCGGTCACACTGAAGCTTTCTTT
>TRBJ2-3|NA|TRBD2|TRBV11-2
CASSGHSGGPTDTQYF
TGTGCCAGCAGCGGCCATAGCGGGGGGCCCACAGATACGCAGTATTTT
>TRBJ2-1|NA|TRBD2|TRBV27
CASSPSTSGTVEQFF
TGTGCCAGCAGTCCCTCGACTAGCGGGACGGTTGAGCAGTTCTTC
>TRBJ2-7|once|TRBD1|TRBV4-1
CASSQVGAGQGAAYEQYF
TGCGCCAGCAGCCAAGTCGGTGCAGGACAGGGGGCCGCCTACGAGCAGTACTTC
>TRBJ1-1|NA|NA|TRBV6-1
CASSPPGPAKNTEAFF
TGTGCCAGCAGTCCCCCGGGACCCGCCAAGAACACTGAAGCTTTCTTT
>TRBJ2-7|NA|TRBD1|TRBV4-1
CASSQGQDRTSYEQYF
TGCGCCAGCAGCCAGGGACAGGATAGAACTTCCTACGAGCAGTACTTC
>TRBJ2-7|NA|TRBD1|TRBV27
CASSERPTGDEQYF
TGTGCCAGCAGTGAACGCCCAACAGGGGACGAGCAGTACTTC
>TRBJ2-7|NA|NA|TRBV20-1
CSARDLEVDDYEQYF
TGCAGTGCTAGAGATCTGGAGGTAGACGACTACGAGCAGTACTTC
>TRBJ2-7|NA|NA|TRBV27
CASALREGAGSIAEQYF
TGTGCCAGCGCATTGAGGGAGGGGGCAGGGTCCATCGCCGAGCAGTACTTC
>TRBJ1-6|NA|TRBD1|TRBV30
CACHGTVGNSPLHF
TGTGCCTGCCACGGGACAGTCGGAAATTCACCCCTCCACTTT